This entry is about one T cell receptor (beta chain). This clone's antigen is unknown. No much larger clone exists at a distance of one base, and base qualities are not known. The library was made by the immunoSEQ multiplex PCR assay. For the multiplex PCR, a mixture combining 60 forward primers for TCR Vbeta segments and 13 reverse primers for TCR Jbeta segments was used. A multiplex PCR assay on genomic DNA amplified the CDR3 region of rearranged TCR beta genes. The Illumina HiSeq System was used to sequence the amplified TCR beta libraries as 87-base-pair reads. Per the authors' processing: A later analysis tallied roughly 76 million unique TCR beta chains across the approximately 670 repertoires, and approximately 12 million of those chains were shared by two or more donors. Raw reads were error-corrected and collapsed into unique sequences by a nearest-neighbor algorithm in which closely related sequences were merged to remove PCR and sequencing errors. To assign V, D and J gene segments, CDR3 sequences were aligned to IMGT reference sequences. Each retained sequence needed at least a six-nucleotide match to both a V gene segment and a J gene segment. Rearrangements were called productive when the CDR3 lacked stop codons and stayed in frame with V and J; all others were non-productive. CDR3 was defined according to IMGT convention as the region running from the second conserved V-encoded cysteine to the conserved J-encoded phenylalanine. The earlier analysis of more than 450 of the donors excluded sequences that lacked an unambiguous match to a single V gene segment. An earlier analysis of several hundred of the donors called V segments functional above 56.7% productive rearrangements and segregating when the between-donor standard deviation exceeded 5%. To diagnose cytomegalovirus status from the catalog of TCR beta chain sequences, a statistical classification framework was built. V and J gene assignment, in a later analysis, came from comparing TCR nucleotide sequences with IMGT/GENE-DB human TR gene sequences. In a later analysis, CDR3 sequences and most-parsimonious VDJ recombination scenarios were assigned using the TCRdist pipeline. In a later analysis, every TCR beta chain was defined by the combination of its CDR3 amino acid sequence and its V-gene family, and reads without a unique V-gene family were dropped. A later analysis removed 550 to 700 highly shared, low-generation-probability nucleotide sequences to deal with suspected cross-contamination and a sequencing artifact. For each public chain, a later analysis derived a clonal expansion index from normalized ranks of inferred template counts within each repertoire. Generation probabilities in a later analysis came from a VDJ recombination model fitted to out-of-frame rearrangements, and those results were checked against IGoR. Hypergeometric tests were used in a later analysis to score TCR-TCR, TCR-HLA and TCR-CMV co-occurrence, with a repertoire-size bias correction applied to the TCR pairs. False discovery rates were estimated in a later analysis by permuting HLA or CMV assignments 20 times. A later analysis grouped co-occurring TCRs with DBSCAN, adding TCRdist sequence similarity when clustering within HLA-allele-positive subsets. Repertoires with fewer than 30,000 or more than 120,000 public chains were left out of co-occurrence clustering, as were five repertoires with anomalous nucleotide sharing. TCRdb's version of the immuneACCESS table is confined to in-frame rearrangements and falls short of the full clone set. An unresolved V gene accounts for under half of the shortfall where checked; the remainder is of unknown origin. The V and J calls and clone size come from that table; D and trimming were worked out from the DNA. This sample holds approximately 110,000 clones; 50% to 65% were observed only once. Less than 4.5% of the sample lies in the top ten.

V gives up 7 bases and J gives up 4 bases, and the segment between their germline ends measures 18 bases. The CDR3, from cysteine to phenylalanine, totals 15 residues. The CDR3 DNA has 45 bases and is translated from base 1. In the germline V gene (reference sequence), CDR1 corresponds to LNHDA and CDR2 to SQIVND. The cohort consisted of 600 to 700 healthy bone marrow donors. At the time of sampling, all cohort members were nominally healthy, though unrecorded immune exposures were likely present. The donor tested CMV seropositive and was one of the 289 seropositive cohort members. Each donor provided a peripheral blood sample, and peripheral blood mononuclear cells were used for TCR beta sequencing. Genomic DNA extraction from the blood cell samples was performed with the Qiagen DNeasy Blood Extraction Kit. The data were taken from a study of cytomegalovirus exposure and HLA in healthy donors (dated by TCRdb to about 2017). At the level of the whole study: In an earlier analysis of fewer than 750 of the donors, less than 350 Gb of sequence data and about 110 million unique TCR beta sequences from about 190 million T cells were reported. An early release covering roughly 600 HLA-typed donors comprised about 300 gigabases of sequencing data and roughly 86 million unique TCR sequences. Rather than drawing on any new phenotypic data, the later analysis identified candidate immune exposures from TCR beta sequences and the way those sequences occurred across donors. A later analysis re-examined previously published TCR beta repertoires from several hundred donors and added high-resolution HLA genotyping to investigate patterns of TCR occurrence. Because of strong linkage in the cohort, roughly five DR-DQ haplotypes were treated as single units for association and clustering. Genome-wide SNP genotypes for about 65% of the roughly 700 donors were used in a later genetic analysis, which treated that subset as a discovery cohort. The number of typed donors differed by locus: about 629-630 for A, B, C, DRB1 and DQB1; 522 for DQA1; around 610 for DPA1; and some 450 for DPB1. The genetic ancestry cluster associated with self-reported Caucasian donors included 80% to 90% of the 398 genotyped donors. Both class I and class II loci were covered by HLA typing, at four-digit resolution. All discovery cohort repertoires had been generated on a single sequencing platform. Donor age, sex, ethnicity and CMV serostatus were compiled alongside the repertoire data. Among under 450 genotyped donors of the cohort, an average of approximately 230,000 unique TCR beta nucleotide sequences were sequenced per donor, roughly a sixth of them non-productive. The T cell repertoires of 670 or so subjects were profiled by immunosequencing and related to cytomegalovirus serostatus. Besides the first cohort of some 670 subjects, a separate validation cohort made up of roughly 130 different subjects was used. An earlier analysis of about 600 of the donors used high-throughput TCR beta sequencing to judge whether each TCR beta V gene segment behaved as functional or pseudogenic. High-throughput TCR immunosequencing, statistical association of individual TCRs with disease status, and machine learning were combined to predict cytomegalovirus infection status. The aim of the study was to test whether cataloging public T cell receptors could identify signatures of past pathogen exposure.

General conclusions and limits of the study: The presence/absence analyses assumed that sequencing depth was roughly uniform across donors, and that assumption may not be true. Immune exposure information for the cohort was limited to CMV serostatus. A further reported finding was that TCR beta sequences accurately predicted the HLA-A and HLA-B alleles for most subjects in the first cohort. The classifier was reported to diagnose cytomegalovirus status with high specificity and sensitivity in both the original and validation cohorts. Compared with equally common non-associated chains, HLA-associated TCR beta chains in a later analysis were more clonally expanded and had lower generation probabilities. Most TCR sequences were observed very rarely across donors, whereas some public TCRs were present in many individuals. A later analysis found that most CMV-associated TCR beta chains appeared HLA-restricted, with HLA associations seemingly driven largely by CMV exposure. The study gave a list of about 150 TCR beta chains associated with cytomegalovirus. Approximately 18 rarely observed V segments, including chromosome 9 orphons, were excluded from the earlier analysis of approximately 500 of the donors because counts were too low. Because HLA typing was unavailable for some donors at each locus, only the typed subset was used in association tests. According to a later genetic analysis, donors in an Asian-associated ancestry cluster had fewer N-insertions in productive TCRs than the approximately 710-donor mean. In a later genetic analysis, a missense DCLRE1C variant was associated with V-gene and J-gene trimming of TCR beta chains, and the association was replicated in an independent cohort. A later analysis found that TCR association rates varied across HLA loci, with DRB1 alleles showing the most associated TCRs and HLA-C alleles the fewest. In an earlier analysis of some 550 of the donors, most TCR beta V segments were observed in productive rearrangements about 90% or about 30% of the time, broadly matching IMGT annotations. When HLA alleles, especially DR and DQ, strongly co-occurred, attributing TCR associations to individual alleles was difficult. Linkage disequilibrium might explain the correlated functional status among segregating V segments, but an unknown experimental factor could not be excluded. In this cohort, only TCR beta chains were sequenced, and detectable features were limited by the absence of alpha or paired-chain data. The 87-base-pair reads could not distinguish some IMGT-functional V segments, including TRBV6-2 and TRBV6-3, so those segments were excluded. At a false discovery rate of 0.05, a later analysis linked approximately 18,000 TCR beta sequences to specific HLA alleles. Several of the top co-occurrence clusters appeared to be linked to parvovirus B19, influenza, CMV and Epstein-Barr virus, according to a later analysis. The authors suggested that the approach could potentially be extended to other disease states and immunological phenotypes. The sequencing pipeline was judged likely to have produced a cluster of highly shared sequence variants as a technical artifact. A few of the identified cytomegalovirus-associated TCR beta chains were confirmed in vitro to be specific for cytomegalovirus antigens.

This TCR was sampled from a man aged 30 to 45 in good health and CMV-seropositive. Sequencing input: PBMCs. The sequence links TRBV19 to TRBJ2-3; a weak D assignment points to TRBD2 (6 bases agree). The sequence in DNA is TGTGCCAGTACGGAGGGGCTTACTCAGGCAGATACGCAGTATTTT. This translates into CASTEGLTQADTQYF.